Reported below is one T cell receptor (beta chain). Its antigen remains unidentified. It has no much larger one-base neighbor in the sample; base qualities were not kept. The data belong to a study of CD4 T cells in relation to SARS-CoV-2 and coronaviruses (dated by TCRdb to the early 2020s). Describing the broader study: Shared crossreactive spike epitopes were mapped to their HLA restriction using patient-derived lymphoblastoid cell lines. The Adaptive Biotechnologies TCR-sequencing kit was used for samples from a few pre-COVID donors and for the naive versus memory experiments, whereas the other data were Illumina-based. Memory CD4+ T cell crossreactivity between SARS-CoV-2 and common cold coronavirus spike proteins was assessed at the TCR clonotype level in the study. Expansion assays from other donors in the study were sequenced with a different, Illumina-based TCR-beta assay.

According to the germline V gene, CDR1 reads SGHNT and CDR2 reads YENEEA. V and J lose 5 bases and 1 base, and a span of 11 bases separates them. Spanning cysteine to phenylalanine, the CDR3 consists of 14 amino acids. The kept DNA is CDR3 alone, 42 bases in frame from the first base. Beyond this particular receptor, the publication reports: The study was constrained by small numbers of patients and of tested TCRs. No donor contributed both pre-pandemic and post-infection samples, which limited tracing the source of pre-existing responses. Since the crossreactivity analysis centred on spike protein, crossreactivity against other viral proteins was not assessed. Approximately 69% of donors had memory CD4+ clonotypes that crossrecognized SARS-CoV-2 and at least one common cold coronavirus spike. Sequencing of naive versus memory cells indicated that the assay detects memory recall responses, not primary responses primed during culture. Significantly weaker SARS-CoV-2-driven expansion was shown by crossreactive clones than by monoreactive clones, consistent with antigenic imprinting.

Deep-resolution immunoSEQ TCR-beta sequencing was performed on DNA from uncultured naive and memory CD4+ T cells. On the authors' methods: Preprocessing removed nonproductive sequences and CDR3s not starting with C, not ending with F or W, or shorter than 7 amino acids. Cultured and uncultured naive and memory CD4+ repertoires were searched for previously identified spike- and CEF-reactive CDR3s. CDR3 homology was measured as pairwise Levenshtein distance, computed with the stringdist R package after trimming three terminal residues from each end. Drawn from immuneACCESS, this table holds only the in-frame rearrangements with V and J called that TCRdb kept. Clones are partly lost; checked studies trace under half to an unresolved V gene and leave the rest unexplained. V and J calls and clone size are as listed in that table; D and trimming were resolved from the DNA. Within this sample are roughly 63,000 clones, with approximately 94% of them counted one time only. The ten most abundant clones make up approximately 0.14% of the sample.

CD4+ T cells from unexposed donors were collected before the COVID-19 pandemic (2011-2018). Naive and memory CD4+ T cells were separated from cryopreserved PBMCs by first enriching for CD4 and then performing EasySep naive CD4+ T cell enrichment. Leukapheresis product for the unexposed donors was purchased commercially. PBMCs were isolated from leukapheresis product or whole blood by Ficoll-Paque PLUS gradient centrifugation. PBMCs were either cryopreserved at -140 degrees C or used fresh in the expansion assay. The QIAamp Micro DNA Kit was used to extract genomic DNA from the CD4+ T cells. This chain joins TRBV11-3 to TRBJ1-1; TRBD1 might be the D gene, on 5 matching bases. The sequencing sample was made of naive CD4+ T cells from PBMCs. The cell subset or site label for this specimen denotes: naive CD4+ T cells isolated by negative enrichment. This receptor was obtained from a human donor in good health. CDR3 protein: CASSRGRQNTEAFF. The sequenced DNA: TGTGCCAGCAGCCGGGGACGGCAGAACACTGAAGCTTTCTTT.